One sample yielded the 3 T cell receptor beta chains listed below, sequenced in a study of cytomegalovirus exposure and HLA in healthy donors. PCR amplification relied on 60 Vbeta primers (plus 13 Jbeta primers). TCRdb keeps only in-frame clones here, not all; method: immunoSEQ multiplex PCR. This sample carries more than 95,000 clones, around 82% of them seen once, and the ten largest clones take approximately 1.7%. The sequenced sample consisted of PBMCs. These receptors all come from a woman aged 40 to 49 in good health and CMV-seronegative.

The rearrangement uses TRBV27 and TRBJ2-6; D not certain. V shed 5 bases and J shed 0 bases, with 8 bases lying between them. The CDR3 extends over 15 amino acids. Germline values: CDR1 MNHEY, CDR2 SMNVEV (reference sequence). In nucleotides, the CDR3 is TGTGCCAGCAGTCCCTCTCGCTCTGGGGCCAACGTCCTGACTTTC. This sequence encodes CASSPSRSGANVLTF.

The V and J genes are TRBV7-2 and TRBJ2-1; possibly TRBD2 for D (7 bases). Germline values: CDR1 SGHTA, CDR2 FQGNSA. This CDR3 has 19 residues. The V gene lost 5 bases and the J gene lost 7 bases, with 30 bases spanning the gap. The CDR3 sequence is CASSIRGSVGRGAQNEQFF. In DNA form, the CDR3 reads TGTGCCAGCAGCATAAGGGGGTCGGTAGGGAGGGGAGCACAGAATGAGCAGTTCTTC.

The rearrangement joins TRBV30 to TRBJ2-7; 7 bases line up with TRBD1. Germline V lookup: CDR1 GTSNPN, CDR2 SVGIG (reference sequence). V trimming: 1 base; J trimming: 5 bases; junction bases outside the gene matches: 5. The CDR3 spans 13 residues. The CDR3 region has the DNA TGTGCCTGGAGTGGGACAGGACGGGACGAGCAGTACTTC. The encoded protein is CAWSGTGRDEQYF.